The T cell receptor beta chain under discussion was sequenced for a study of OX40 agonist ivuxolimab in advanced cancers. Findings of the study overall: Normalized T-cell clonal expansion was also low in some nonresponders. At doses 0.1 to 3.0 mg/kg, CD4+ and CD8+ clones expanded.

The CDR3 is made up of 14 amino acids. Germline CDR1 LNHDA, CDR2 SQIVND (reference sequence). V dropped 3 bases and J dropped 1 base, with 9 bases sitting between them. The method was immunoSEQ multiplex PCR; TCRdb's version includes in-frame clones alone and lacks a portion of them. This sample has tens of thousands of clones; around 86% occur once, and the top ten carry 0.4% to 0.5%. In regard to this clone: What it recognizes is unknown.

The sample consisted of CD4+ or CD8+ T cells sorted from blood, taken in a trial of the OX40 agonist ivuxolimab. The rearrangement uses TRBV19 and TRBJ1-1, with D hard to call. The TCR sequence derives from an adult with an advanced solid tumor such as melanoma, head and neck, liver or kidney cancer. CDR3: CASSILGQNTEAFF. The CDR3 nucleotides are TGTGCCAGTAGTATCTTAGGCCAGAACACTGAAGCTTTCTTT.